This TCR beta chain comes out of a study of molecular identifiers for immune sequencing clone quantification. About the research overall: Replicate experiments took RNA from 20,000 or 100,000 naive CD8 cells, divided it five ways and sequenced four.

The ends were cut back, 1 base at V and 6 bases at J, with 9 bases in the middle. The CDR3 contains 13 residues. Germline V gene data show CDR1 as SEHNR and CDR2 as FQNEAQ (reference sequence). General study points: Among 850,000 to 1,000,000 naive cells, spiked Jurkat TCR RNA from a single cell was reportedly detectable.

Details on this clonotype: The antigen is not known. Since the CDR3 does not end with the conserved phenylalanine or tryptophan, this likely comes from a read error.

From the PCR reads, TCRdb called clonotypes with MiXCR, one entry per CDR3 protein. The data hold 88,000 or so distinct CDR3 sequences, with roughly a fifth observed a single time. The sorting of naive CD8 T cells used the CD8+CD4-CCR7+CD45RA+ phenotype. The TCR originated in a human donor in good health. Some libraries in this study had Jurkat cell RNA spiked in. The sequenced sample was naive CD8+ T cells from blood, with Jurkat cell RNA spiked in. Subset of the sample: FACS-sorted CD8+CD4-CCR7+CD45RA+ naive T cells. The chain uses TRBV7-9 and TRBJ1-1; no firm D call. In DNA form, the CDR3 reads TGTGCCAGCAGCTTAGTTACACACCCTGAAGCTTTCTCT. Translation gives CASSLVTHPEAFS.